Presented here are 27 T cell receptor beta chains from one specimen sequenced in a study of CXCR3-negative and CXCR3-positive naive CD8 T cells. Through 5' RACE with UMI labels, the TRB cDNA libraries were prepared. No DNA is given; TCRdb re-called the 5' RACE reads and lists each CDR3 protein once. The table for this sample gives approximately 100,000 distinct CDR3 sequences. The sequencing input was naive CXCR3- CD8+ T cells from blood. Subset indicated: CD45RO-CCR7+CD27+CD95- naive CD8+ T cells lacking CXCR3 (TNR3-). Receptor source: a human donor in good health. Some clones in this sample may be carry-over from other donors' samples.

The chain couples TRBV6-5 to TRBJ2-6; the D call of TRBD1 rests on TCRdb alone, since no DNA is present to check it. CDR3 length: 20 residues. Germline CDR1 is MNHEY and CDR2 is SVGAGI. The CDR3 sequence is CASSYSRGTGGARGANVLTF.

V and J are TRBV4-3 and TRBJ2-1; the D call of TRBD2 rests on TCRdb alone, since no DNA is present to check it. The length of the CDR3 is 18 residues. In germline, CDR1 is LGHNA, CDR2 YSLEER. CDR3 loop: CASSQVREIPPSYNEQFF.

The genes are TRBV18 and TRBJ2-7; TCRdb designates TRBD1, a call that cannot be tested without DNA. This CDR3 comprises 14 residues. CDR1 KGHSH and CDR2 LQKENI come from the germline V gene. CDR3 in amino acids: CASSPPPGTYEQYF.

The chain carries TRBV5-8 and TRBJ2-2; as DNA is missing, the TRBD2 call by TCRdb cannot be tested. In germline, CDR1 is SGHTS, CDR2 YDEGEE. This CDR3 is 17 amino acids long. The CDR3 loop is CASSLLTLDGYTGELFF.

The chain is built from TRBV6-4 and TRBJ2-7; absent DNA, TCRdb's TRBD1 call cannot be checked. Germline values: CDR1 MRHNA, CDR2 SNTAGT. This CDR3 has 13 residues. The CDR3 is CASSEGPDYEQYF.

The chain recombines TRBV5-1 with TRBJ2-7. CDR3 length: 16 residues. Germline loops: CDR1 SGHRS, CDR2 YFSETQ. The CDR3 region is CASSLGSVQMSYEQYF.

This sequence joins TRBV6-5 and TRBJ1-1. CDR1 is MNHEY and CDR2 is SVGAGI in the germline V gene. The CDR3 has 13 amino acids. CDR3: CASSKAGSFEAFF.

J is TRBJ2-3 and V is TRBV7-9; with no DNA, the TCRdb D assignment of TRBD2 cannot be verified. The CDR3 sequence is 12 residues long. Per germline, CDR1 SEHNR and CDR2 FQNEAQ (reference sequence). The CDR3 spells CASRKAGDTQYF.

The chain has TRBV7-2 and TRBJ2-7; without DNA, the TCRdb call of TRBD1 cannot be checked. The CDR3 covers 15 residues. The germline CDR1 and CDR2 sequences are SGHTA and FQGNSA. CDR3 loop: CASSLVDRFGHEQYF.

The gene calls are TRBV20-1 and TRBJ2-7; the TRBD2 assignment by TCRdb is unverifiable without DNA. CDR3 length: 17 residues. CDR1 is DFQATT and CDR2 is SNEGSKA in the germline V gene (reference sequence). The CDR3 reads CSAVGLAGTLSSYEQYF.

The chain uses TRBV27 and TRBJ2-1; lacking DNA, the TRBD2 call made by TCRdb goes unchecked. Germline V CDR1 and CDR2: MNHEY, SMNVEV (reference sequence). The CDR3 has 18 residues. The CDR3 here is CASSSGTSGGYAYNEQFF.

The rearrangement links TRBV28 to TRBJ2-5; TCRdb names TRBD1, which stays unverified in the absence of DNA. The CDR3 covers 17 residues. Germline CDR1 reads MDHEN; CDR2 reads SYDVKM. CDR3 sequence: CASSRVHTRRTEETQYF.

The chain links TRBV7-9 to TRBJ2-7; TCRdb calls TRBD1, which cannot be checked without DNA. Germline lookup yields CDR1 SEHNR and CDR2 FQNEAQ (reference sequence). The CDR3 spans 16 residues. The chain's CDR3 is CASSFARAGATYEQYF.

The CDR3 is CASSQEVTHSYEQYF. The chain joins TRBV4-3 to TRBJ2-7. Germline-derived CDR1 and CDR2 are LGHNA and YSLEER. The CDR3 sequence is 15 residues long.

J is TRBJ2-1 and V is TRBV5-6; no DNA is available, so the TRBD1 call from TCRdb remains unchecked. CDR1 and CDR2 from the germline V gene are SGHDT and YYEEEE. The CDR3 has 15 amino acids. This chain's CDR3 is CASGFWGNPYNEQFF.

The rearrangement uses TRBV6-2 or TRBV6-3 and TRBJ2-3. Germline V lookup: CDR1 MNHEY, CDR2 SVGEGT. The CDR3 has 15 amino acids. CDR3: CASSYSAGSTDTQYF.

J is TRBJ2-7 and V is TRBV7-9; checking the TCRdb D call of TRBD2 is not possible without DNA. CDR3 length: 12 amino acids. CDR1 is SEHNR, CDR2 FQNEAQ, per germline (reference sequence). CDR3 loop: CASSLLAGGRYF. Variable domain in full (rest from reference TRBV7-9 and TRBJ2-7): DTGVSQNPRHKITKRGQNVTFRCDPISEHNRLYWYRQTLGQGPEFLTYFQNEAQLEKSRLLSDRFSAERPKGSFSTLEIQRTEQGDSAMYLCASSLLAGGRYFGPGTRLTVT.

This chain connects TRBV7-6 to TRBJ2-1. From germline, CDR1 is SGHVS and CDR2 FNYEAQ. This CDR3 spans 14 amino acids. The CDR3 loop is CASSLVMGADEQFF.

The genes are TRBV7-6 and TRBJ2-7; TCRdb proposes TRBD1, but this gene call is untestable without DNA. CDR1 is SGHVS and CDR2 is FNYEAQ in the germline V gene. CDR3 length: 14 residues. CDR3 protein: CASSLAGRPYEQYF.

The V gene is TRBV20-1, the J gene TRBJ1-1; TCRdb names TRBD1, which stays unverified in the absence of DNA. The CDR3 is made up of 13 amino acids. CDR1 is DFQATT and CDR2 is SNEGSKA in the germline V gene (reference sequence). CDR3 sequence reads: CSAAGGGDTEAFF.

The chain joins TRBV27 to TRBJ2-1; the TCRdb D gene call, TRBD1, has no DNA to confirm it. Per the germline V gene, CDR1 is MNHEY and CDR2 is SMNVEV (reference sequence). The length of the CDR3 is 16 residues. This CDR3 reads CASSLVTGLSGNEQFF.

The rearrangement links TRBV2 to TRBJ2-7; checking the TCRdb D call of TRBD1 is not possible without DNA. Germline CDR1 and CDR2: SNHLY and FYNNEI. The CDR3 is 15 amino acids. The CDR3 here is CASSEIGVGSYEQYF.

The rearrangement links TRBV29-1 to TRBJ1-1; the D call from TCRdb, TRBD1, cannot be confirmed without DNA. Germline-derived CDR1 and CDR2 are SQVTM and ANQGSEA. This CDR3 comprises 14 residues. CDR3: CSVRDGTANTEAFF.

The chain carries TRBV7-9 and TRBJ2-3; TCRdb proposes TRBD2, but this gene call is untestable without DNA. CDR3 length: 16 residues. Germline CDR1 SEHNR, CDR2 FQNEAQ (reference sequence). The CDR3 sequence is CASSPRLAGTADTQYF.

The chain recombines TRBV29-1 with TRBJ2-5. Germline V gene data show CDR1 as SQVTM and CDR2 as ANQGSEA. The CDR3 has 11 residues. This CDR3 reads CSVEKEDTQYF.

CDR3 sequence: CASRADRGSYEQYF. The chain recombines TRBV12-3 or TRBV12-4 with TRBJ2-7. The CDR3 length is 14 residues.

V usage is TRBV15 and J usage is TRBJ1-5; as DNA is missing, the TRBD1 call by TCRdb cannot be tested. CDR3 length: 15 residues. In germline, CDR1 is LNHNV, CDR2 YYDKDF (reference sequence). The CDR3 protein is CATSRDQGGTQPQHF.